These 8 T cell receptor beta chains were sequenced from one sample in a study of spatial heterogeneity in lung cancer. The sample's time point: sample taken at primary tumor resection. From tumor, nontumor lung or frozen PBMC, whole RNA was taken unsorted for sequencing. TCRdb reprocessed the 5' RACE reads with MiXCR, giving one entry per CDR3 protein. Of 50,000 or so distinct CDR3 sequences detected, 10% to 15% appear once; the ten largest clones hold around 39%. Sample: PBMCs, taken at surgery. The receptors shown here come from a female donor with early-stage non-small cell lung cancer.

Worth noting for this clonotype: The junction differs from germline at one of its ends, possibly a read error. The chain combines TRBV6-6 with TRBJ2-3; TRBD1 matches at 10 bases. The V gene's germline CDR1 is MNHNY and CDR2 SVGAGI (reference sequence). There are 18 residues in the CDR3. The CDR3 DNA sequence: TGTGCCAGCAGTGGTCTGCCCGGGACAGGGGATAGCGCAGATACGCGGTATTTT. It encodes CASSGLPGTGDSADTRYF.

This clonotype has a handful of counts. V is TRBV12-3 or TRBV12-4 and J is TRBJ2-5; TRBD1 matches at 8 bases. This CDR3 is 12 amino acids long. Losses at the gene ends were 6 bases for V and 9 bases for J; bases not matched to a gene: 6. The CDR3 coding sequence is TGTGCCAGCAGGCCTCCAGGGGGCCCCCAGTACTTC. Protein product: CASRPPGGPQYF.

This clonotype has at least ten counts. The chain uses TRBV6-2 or TRBV6-3 and TRBJ2-7; 8 positions match TRBD2. This CDR3 comprises 15 residues. Trimming cost V 6 bases and J 2 bases; bases outside gene matches: 9. CDR1 MNHEY and CDR2 SVGEGT come from the germline V gene. The CDR3 reads CASSGAGGGTYEQYF. CDR3 bases: TGTGCCAGCAGCGGCGCGGGGGGCGGTACCTACGAGCAGTACTTC.

The CDR3 coding sequence is TGTGCCATCCGCACCGGGACAGGGGGCAATCAGCCCCAGCATTTT. Amino acid sequence: CAIRTGTGGNQPQHF. J is TRBJ1-5 and V is TRBV28; 10 bases line up with TRBD1. Per germline, CDR1 MDHEN and CDR2 SYDVKM. J gave up 2 bases and V 10 bases, and 8 bases lay outside the gene matches. This CDR3 region has 15 residues.

This clonotype was picked up a small number of times. This chain joins TRBV18 and TRBJ2-3; TRBD2 might be the D (6 bases). Germline assignment: CDR1 KGHSH and CDR2 LQKENI. The CDR3 has 14 residues. Deletions cut 6 bases from V and 2 bases from J, with 12 bases between. The CDR3 spells CASSLSGYTDTQYF. DNA for the CDR3: TGTGCCAGCTCGCTTAGCGGATACACAGATACGCAGTATTTT.

The chain combines TRBV12-3 or TRBV12-4 with TRBJ2-5; D not resolved. The length of the CDR3 is 12 residues. V was trimmed by 7 bases and J by 2 bases, leaving 8 bases between them. This chain's CDR3 is CASKERQETQYF. For the CDR3, the DNA is TGTGCCAGCAAAGAACGGCAAGAGACCCAGTACTTC.

The table lists this clonotype with many counts. The rearrangement links TRBV7-8 to TRBJ2-5, with D possibly TRBD2 on 7 matching bases. CDR1 SGHVS and CDR2 FQNEAQ come from the germline V gene. V dropped 0 bases and J dropped 4 bases, with 12 bases sitting between them. The CDR3 is 15 residues long. The CDR3 bases are TGTGCCAGCAGCTTAGCCTCCGGGGGGCGAGAGACCCAGTACTTC. Its translation: CASSLASGGRETQYF.

CDR3 DNA: TGTGCCAGCAGCTTATCCGGACAGGGGGTGGATGAGCAGTTCTTC. Protein product: CASSLSGQGVDEQFF. The chain employs TRBV13 and TRBJ2-1; 10 bases align to TRBD1. The CDR3 has 15 amino acids. Losses at the gene ends were 2 bases for V and 8 bases for J; bases not matched to a gene: 6. The germline CDR1 and CDR2 sequences are PRHDT and FYEKMQ (reference sequence).